This T cell receptor beta chain derives from a study of cytomegalovirus exposure and HLA in healthy donors (dated by TCRdb to 2015 to 2018). In terms of the full investigation: An earlier analysis of some 600 of the donors reported under 300 Gb of sequence data and 117 million unique TCR beta sequences obtained from about 200 million T cells. Donor age, sex, ethnicity and CMV serostatus were compiled alongside the repertoire data. An earlier analysis of around 640 of the donors used high-throughput TCR beta sequencing to judge whether each TCR beta V gene segment behaved as functional or pseudogenic. A later genetic analysis used genome-wide SNP genotypes for about 60% of the roughly 670 donors, treating that subset as a discovery cohort. A separate validation cohort of approximately 120 different subjects was used in addition to the 666-subject first cohort. Roughly five DR-DQ haplotypes were treated as single units for association and clustering because of strong linkage in the cohort. HLA typing covered class I and class II loci at four-digit resolution. Using immunosequencing, the study profiled T cell repertoires from some 670 subjects and related those repertoires to cytomegalovirus serostatus. The study combined high-throughput TCR immunosequencing, statistical association of individual TCRs with disease status, and machine learning to predict cytomegalovirus infection status. The aim of the study was to test whether cataloging public T cell receptors could identify signatures of past pathogen exposure. Roughly 300 gigabases of sequencing data and around 88 million unique TCR sequences made up an early release that covered fewer than 650 HLA-typed donors. Among 350 to 400 genotyped donors of the cohort, an average of approximately 250,000 unique TCR beta nucleotide sequences were sequenced per donor, about a sixth of them non-productive. All discovery cohort repertoires had been generated on a single sequencing platform. In a later analysis, previously published TCR beta repertoires from hundreds of donors were re-analyzed and high-resolution HLA genotyping was added so that TCR occurrence patterns could be studied. The later analysis used no new phenotypic data to find candidate immune exposures, relying instead on TCR beta sequences and their occurrence across donors. The number of donors typed differed by locus, with roughly 629-640 for A, B, C, DRB1 and DQB1, approximately 500 for DQA1, 606 for DPA1, and approximately 470 for DPB1. Among the roughly 400 genotyped donors, more than 70% belonged to the genetic ancestry cluster associated with self-reported Caucasian donors. Broader findings and caveats from the paper: Some IMGT-functional V segments, including TRBV6-2 and TRBV6-3, could not be told apart with the 87-base-pair reads, so those segments were excluded. HLA typing was unavailable for some donors at each locus, so association tests used only the typed subset. In this cohort, only TCR beta chains were sequenced, and detectable features were limited by the absence of alpha or paired-chain data. According to a later analysis, TCR association rates differed among HLA loci, with DRB1 alleles showing the most associated TCRs and HLA-C alleles showing the fewest. Compared with equally common non-associated chains, HLA-associated TCR beta chains in a later analysis were more clonally expanded and had lower generation probabilities. A later analysis reported that several top co-occurrence clusters appeared linked to parvovirus B19, influenza, CMV and Epstein-Barr virus. A group of highly shared sequence variants was considered likely to be a technical artifact of the sequencing pipeline. A further reported finding was that TCR beta sequences accurately predicted the HLA-A and HLA-B alleles for most subjects in the first cohort. Cytomegalovirus status was reported to be diagnosed by the classifier with high specificity and sensitivity in both the original and validation cohorts. A later genetic analysis associated a missense DCLRE1C variant with V-gene and J-gene trimming of TCR beta chains, and an independent cohort replicated the association. A later analysis found that most CMV-associated TCR beta chains appeared HLA-restricted, with HLA associations seemingly driven largely by CMV exposure. Most TCR sequences were seen in very few donors, while some public TCRs were found in many individuals. Linkage disequilibrium might explain the correlated functional status among segregating V segments, but an unknown experimental factor could not be excluded. In an earlier analysis of more than 450 of the donors, most TCR beta V segments were observed in productive rearrangements about 87% or about 30% of the time, broadly matching IMGT annotations. Because counts were too low, seventeen rarely observed V segments, including chromosome 9 orphons, were excluded from the earlier analysis of fewer than 650 of the donors. Three of the identified cytomegalovirus-associated TCR beta chains were confirmed in vitro to be specific for cytomegalovirus antigens. Presence/absence analyses assumed roughly uniform sequencing depth across donors, an assumption that may not hold. At a false discovery rate of 0.05, a later analysis linked about 16,000 TCR beta sequences to specific HLA alleles. It was suggested by the authors that the approach could potentially be generalized to other disease states and immunological phenotypes. In a later genetic analysis, fewer N-insertions in productive TCRs were reported among donors in an Asian-associated ancestry cluster than the roughly 710-donor mean. The study gave a list of 150 to 200 TCR beta chains associated with cytomegalovirus. Immune exposure information for the cohort was limited to CMV serostatus. Strong co-occurrence of HLA alleles, especially DR and DQ, made assigning TCR associations to individual alleles difficult.

The cohort comprised 550 to 700 healthy bone marrow donors. At the time of sampling, every cohort member was nominally healthy, though immune exposures that went unrecorded were likely present. The donor was CMV seropositive and was included in the group of about 290 seropositive cohort members. Every donor gave a peripheral blood sample, and the peripheral blood mononuclear cells from that sample were used for TCR beta sequencing. The Qiagen DNeasy Blood Extraction Kit was used to extract genomic DNA from the blood cell samples. Regarding this clone: It has no known antigen specificity. One base away there is no much larger clone; base qualities are not given.

V is reduced by 2 bases and J by 4 bases, leaving a spacing of 8 bases between them. The germline V gene provides CDR1 SQVTM and CDR2 ANQGSEA. The CDR3 runs 13 residues from the cysteine to the phenylalanine. The entry retains the CDR3 DNA only, 39 bases that are in frame from base 1. Library generation was performed with the immunoSEQ multiplex PCR assay. For the multiplex PCR, a mixture combining 60 forward primers for TCR Vbeta segments and 13 reverse primers for TCR Jbeta segments was used. The CDR3 region of rearranged TCR beta genes was amplified from genomic DNA by a multiplex PCR assay. Amplified TCR beta libraries were sequenced as 87-base-pair reads on the Illumina HiSeq System. As for how the authors treated the data: A later analysis counted approximately 74 million unique TCR beta chains across the 550 to 750 repertoires, and 10 million to 12 million of these chains were shared by at least two donors. Raw reads were error-corrected and collapsed into unique sequences by a nearest-neighbor algorithm in which closely related sequences were merged to remove PCR and sequencing errors. Alignment of CDR3 sequences to IMGT reference sequences was used to assign V, D and J gene segments. Each retained sequence needed at least a six-nucleotide match to both a V gene segment and a J gene segment. Rearrangements were classified as productive when the CDR3 lacked stop codons and remained in frame with V and J, and all other rearrangements were classified as non-productive. Following IMGT convention, CDR3 was defined as the stretch from the second conserved V-encoded cysteine up to the conserved J-encoded phenylalanine. Sequences without an unambiguous match to a single V gene segment were excluded from the earlier analysis of about 600 of the donors. In an earlier analysis of around 600 of the donors, V segments were called functional above 56.7% productive rearrangements and were called segregating when the between-donor standard deviation exceeded 5%. A statistical classification framework was built to diagnose cytomegalovirus status from the catalog of TCR beta chain sequences. A later analysis assigned V and J genes by comparing TCR nucleotide sequences with IMGT/GENE-DB human TR gene sequences. The TCRdist pipeline was used in a later analysis to assign CDR3 sequences and most-parsimonious VDJ recombination scenarios. In a later analysis, each TCR beta chain was defined by its CDR3 amino acid sequence together with its V-gene family, and reads lacking a unique V-gene family were excluded. A later analysis removed 592 highly shared, low-generation-probability nucleotide sequences to deal with suspected cross-contamination and a sequencing artifact. A later analysis calculated a clonal expansion index for each public chain from normalized within-repertoire ranks of inferred template counts. In a later analysis, generation probabilities were computed using a VDJ recombination model fitted to out-of-frame rearrangements, and the results were checked against IGoR. A later analysis scored TCR-TCR, TCR-HLA and TCR-CMV co-occurrence with hypergeometric tests, applying a repertoire-size bias correction to TCR pairs. In a later analysis, false discovery rates were estimated by permuting HLA or CMV assignments 20 times. In a later analysis, co-occurring TCRs were grouped with DBSCAN, and TCRdist sequence similarity was added when clustering was performed within HLA-allele-positive subsets. For co-occurrence clustering, repertoires with fewer than 30,000 or more than 120,000 public chains were excluded, along with five or six repertoires with anomalous nucleotide sharing. The source is immuneACCESS, and TCRdb retained only in-frame sequences with V and J called. Part of the clones is not carried over; for the studies checked, unresolved V genes explain less than half of this, and the remainder is unexplained. D and trimming come from the DNA, and the V and J calls and clone size come from that table. A total of about 190,000 clones appear in this sample, 70% to 75% of them only once. More than 4% of the sample lies in the top ten.

Sequenced sample: PBMCs. The sequence is built from TRBV29-1 and TRBJ2-2, with TRBD2 perhaps the D gene, on 6 matching bases. This clonotype originated in a man aged 30 to 39 in good health and CMV-seropositive. The bases read TGCAGCGTTGAAAAGGGAGGCACCGGGGAGCTGTTTTTT. It encodes CSVEKGGTGELFF.